This T cell receptor beta chain emerged from a study of blood T cell repertoires in COVID-19. As for the study in general: Nucleic acid was either cDNA or gDNA, and it came from T cells, B-cell-depleted T cells, or PBMCs.

In germline, CDR1 is SQVTM, CDR2 ANQGSEA. The CDR3 is 13 residues long. About this clone itself: An end of the junction differs from the germline gene, which may be a read error.

Per the original data handling: Cell counts per sample came from amplifying reference gene primers. Profiling relied on immunoSEQ multiplex PCR, and the TCRdb table lists in-frame clones only, not all of them. For V, J and clone size, that table is used; D and trimming come from the DNA. The table includes about 160,000 clones, approximately 81% detected once. Sequencing was carried out using peripheral blood. The chain joins TRBV29-1 to TRBJ1-2; 9 bases are shared with TRBD1. This receptor was taken from a man aged 40-49 years with acute or convalescent COVID-19. This CDR3 is CSVGDRAVYSYTF. DNA for the CDR3: TGCAGCGTTGGGGACAGGGCCGTCTATAGCTACACCTTC.